The next 9 T cell receptor beta chains were all read from a single sample in a study of T-cell reconstitution after alpha-beta-depleted transplantation in children. This sample's TCRbeta library carried unique molecular identifier barcodes. TCRdb fed the PCR reads into MiXCR, producing one record per CDR3 protein. The repertoire consists of hundreds of thousands of distinct CDR3 sequences, with 10% to 15% occurring once and the leading ten covering approximately 2.1%. The source was PBMCs, mostly from graft donor cells, collected 360 days after TCRalphabeta/CD19-depleted stem cell transplant. The origin of the receptors is a male patient younger than 18 who had a stem cell transplant for acute myeloid leukemia, so the T cells may come from the graft donor.

This clonotype was seen a handful of times. J is TRBJ1-2 and V is TRBV4-3; D unclear. This CDR3 comprises 15 residues. With 2 bases removed from V and 4 bases from J, the gap between germline ends came to 14 bases. Germline loops: CDR1 LGHNA, CDR2 YSLEER. Here the CDR3 reads CASSQSKGRFYGYTF. In DNA, the CDR3 is TGCGCCAGCAGCCAATCAAAAGGGAGATTCTATGGCTACACCTTC.

V usage is TRBV28 and J usage is TRBJ2-3, with a possible D match to TRBD1 (5 bases). Germline V lookup: CDR1 MDHEN, CDR2 SYDVKM. CDR3 length equals 15 residues. V was shortened by 3 bases and J by 0 bases, with 10 bases between the two germline ends. CDR3 region: CASSFIGVSTDTQYF. Written as DNA, the CDR3 is TGTGCCAGCAGTTTTATAGGGGTCAGCACAGATACGCAGTATTTT.

This chain joins TRBV7-8 and TRBJ2-7; 11 bases are a match to TRBD2. The CDR3 spans 14 residues. V gave up 6 bases and J gave up 3 bases; unmatched junction bases: 4. The germline V gene has CDR1 SGHVS and CDR2 FQNEAQ. Here the CDR3 DNA reads TGTGCCAGCAGGACCACTAGCGGGGGCTACGAGCAGTACTTC. Translated: CASRTTSGGYEQYF. The entire variable domain, with the rest obtained from reference TRBV7-8 and TRBJ2-7, is as follows: GAGVSQSPRYKVAKRGQDVALRCDPISGHVSLFWYQQALGQGPEFLTYFQNEAQLDKSGLPSDRFFAERPEGSVSTLKIQRTQQEDSAVYLCASRTTSGGYEQYFGPGTRLTVT.

This clonotype was detected many times. The V call is TRBV24-1, the J call TRBJ2-3; 12 nucleotides match TRBD2. Germline loops: CDR1 KGHDR, CDR2 SFDVKD. The CDR3 spans 16 residues. V gave up 3 bases and J gave up 0 bases; unmatched junction bases: 0. The CDR3 bases are TGTGCCACCAGTGATCTAGCGGGAGGGAGCACAGATACGCAGTATTTT. It encodes CATSDLAGGSTDTQYF.

The V and J genes are TRBV7-8 and TRBJ2-1; D remains unclear. Trimming pared 3 bases from V and 2 bases from J, leaving 11 bases between. The CDR3 runs to 15 residues. Germline V gene data show CDR1 as SGHVS and CDR2 as FQNEAQ. Here the CDR3 DNA reads TGTGCCAGCAGCTTTGGCGGAGTTCCCTACAATGAGCAGTTCTTC. Translating gives CASSFGGVPYNEQFF.

V usage is TRBV5-5 and J usage is TRBJ2-3, with 11 bases fitting TRBD2. CDR1 is SGHKS, CDR2 YYEKEE, per germline (reference sequence). V trimming: 2 bases; J trimming: 0 bases; junction bases outside the gene matches: 8. The CDR3 has 18 residues. CDR3 residues: CASSFNGLAGFSTDTQYF. DNA of the CDR3: TGTGCCAGCAGCTTCAATGGACTAGCGGGCTTTAGCACAGATACGCAGTATTTT.

This chain uses TRBV12-3 or TRBV12-4 with TRBJ2-7; D unresolved. V was trimmed by 7 bases and J by 7 bases, leaving 8 bases between them. The CDR3 has 10 residues. CDR3 in DNA: TGTGCCAGCATTTGGCGGGAGCAGTACTTC. It specifies CASIWREQYF.

In regard to this clonotype: The germline gene is not matched at one end of the junction; a read error may be the cause. The chain recombines TRBV4-3 with TRBJ2-2; possibly TRBD2 for D (6 bases). Germline V gene lookup returns CDR1 LGHNA and CDR2 YSLEER. This CDR3 contains 15 residues. CDR3 nucleotides: TGCGCCAGCAGCCCACATGAGGGGATTGCCGGGGAGGTGTTTTTT. Translating it yields CASSPHEGIAGEVFF.

This clonotype has only a few counts. V and J are TRBV2 and TRBJ2-1; D may be TRBD1 or TRBD2 (6 bases each). The V gene's germline CDR1 is SNHLY and CDR2 FYNNEI. The CDR3 spans 16 residues. The V and J ends lost 8 bases and 6 bases respectively, with 23 bases between them. This CDR3 reads CASFTGGRGRGNEQFF. Here the CDR3 DNA reads TGTGCCAGCTTCACTGGCGGCCGGGGGCGCGGCAATGAGCAGTTCTTC.